This T cell receptor beta chain was obtained from a study of OX40 agonist ivuxolimab in advanced cancers. As for the study in general: Ivuxolimab is an agonistic anti-OX40 (CD134) antibody, and patients were treated with it. Ivuxolimab was administered intravenously to patients at 0.01 to 10 mg/kg every 2 weeks. Mean age approximately 55 years, range roughly 20 to 85; 82.7% male. Partial responses, seen in three patients, involved one hepatocellular carcinoma and two cutaneous melanomas.

Generated by immunoSEQ multiplex PCR, the TCRdb table keeps only in-frame clones and is missing some. The repertoire includes under 75,000 clones, 85% to 95% of them detected once, and 20% to 25% sits in the top ten. The germline CDR1 and CDR2 sequences are SGHTA and FQGNSA. Trimming shortened V by 5 bases and J by 6 bases, and 7 bases separated the two germline ends. This CDR3 is 12 amino acids long. The TCR sequence derives from an adult with an advanced solid tumor such as melanoma, head and neck, liver or kidney cancer. This chain uses TRBV7-2 with TRBJ2-2; D is undetermined. Source: CD4+ or CD8+ T cells sorted from blood, taken in a trial of the OX40 agonist ivuxolimab. The CDR3, as DNA: TGTGCCAGCAGCGTCTACGCCGGGGAGCTGTTTTTT. Translating it yields CASSVYAGELFF.